The 16 T cell receptor beta chains below come from one sample, sequenced in a study of cytomegalovirus exposure and HLA in healthy donors. The PCR made use of 60 Vbeta and 13 Jbeta primers. Clones were sequenced by immunoSEQ multiplex PCR, and TCRdb holds only the in-frame ones, with some missing. The sample records 130,000 to 150,000 clones, over 75% being singletons. What was sequenced was PBMCs. Receptors were obtained from a woman aged 25 to 39 in good health and CMV-seronegative.

This rearrangement joins TRBV6-6 to TRBJ2-1; 10 bases match TRBD2. The CDR3 extends over 13 amino acids. With 5 bases clipped from V and 5 bases from J, the junction kept 0 bases outside the gene matches. CDR1 and CDR2 (germline): MNHNY, SVGAGI (reference sequence). The CDR3 loop reads CASSLAGDNEQFF. CDR3 bases: TGTGCCAGCAGTCTAGCGGGAGACAATGAGCAGTTCTTC.

The chain is built from TRBV9 and TRBJ2-1, with TRBD1 matching 10 bases. This CDR3 is 16 amino acids long. V dropped 3 bases and J dropped 0; count of bases not matched to a gene: 3. Germline assignment: CDR1 SGDLS and CDR2 YYNGEE. As DNA, the CDR3 is TGTGCCAGCAGCGCTTGGGACAGGGGCTCCTACAATGAGCAGTTCTTC. This translates into CASSAWDRGSYNEQFF.

The V call is TRBV11-1, the J call TRBJ2-2; D call uncertain. The CDR3 totals 12 residues. The V gene lost 2 bases and the J gene lost 6 bases, with 4 bases spanning the gap. Germline assignment: CDR1 SGHAT and CDR2 FQDESV (reference sequence). CDR3 DNA sequence: TGTGCCAGCAGCTTACTCTCCGGGGAGCTGTTTTTT. It specifies CASSLLSGELFF.

V usage is TRBV6-1 and J usage is TRBJ2-7, with D perhaps matching TRBD1 (6 bases). Looked up from germline, CDR1 is MNHNS and CDR2 is SASEGT. The ends were cut back, 6 bases at V and 3 bases at J, with 12 bases in the middle. The CDR3 totals 13 residues. The CDR3: CASRLQGFYEQYF. Here the CDR3 DNA reads TGTGCCAGCAGATTACAGGGATTCTACGAGCAGTACTTC.

The chain is built from TRBV7-2 and TRBJ1-1; 7 bases are shared with TRBD1. CDR1 is SGHTA and CDR2 is FQGNSA in the germline V gene. The CDR3 runs 14 residues. The trim removed 4 bases at V and 8 bases at J, leaving 10 bases unmatched. This chain's CDR3 is CASSSYLGTDEAFF. CDR3 DNA: TGTGCCAGCAGCTCCTACCTCGGGACAGACGAAGCTTTCTTT. Full variable domain (rest looked up from reference TRBV7-2 and TRBJ1-1): GAGVSQSPSNKVTEKGKDVELRCDPISGHTALYWYRQSLGQGLEFLIYFQGNSAPDKSGLPSDRFSAERTGGSVSTLTIQRTQQEDSAVYLCASSSYLGTDEAFFGQGTRLTVV.

The chain recombines TRBV7-8 with TRBJ1-6; D gene unclear. CDR1 and CDR2 from the germline V gene are SGHVS and FQNEAQ. With 1 base removed from V and 10 bases from J, the gap between germline ends came to 8 bases. The CDR3 has 13 residues. CDR3 residues: CASSLGVGSPLHF. As DNA, the CDR3 is TGTGCCAGCAGCTTAGGGGTGGGCTCACCCCTCCACTTT.

The chain is built from TRBV6-5 and TRBJ2-7; D uncertain. CDR1 and CDR2 (germline): MNHEY, SVGAGI. V lost 5 bases, J lost 2 bases, and 16 bases lay in between. The CDR3 is made up of 15 amino acids. The CDR3 coding sequence is TGTGCCAGCAGTCGACCGGGTTCTCTTCCCTACGAGCAGTACTTC. Translated, it gives CASSRPGSLPYEQYF.

This clone showed up just once. The V gene is TRBV6-1, the J gene TRBJ2-3; 9 nucleotides match TRBD1. The CDR3 loop spans 15 amino acids. Trimming removed 5 bases from V and 2 bases from J; junction bases left unmatched: 5. Germline V CDR1 and CDR2: MNHNS, SASEGT. The chain's CDR3 is CASSLGQGPTDTQYF. For the CDR3, the DNA is TGTGCCAGCAGTCTAGGACAGGGGCCCACAGATACGCAGTATTTT.

The count of this clone is one. The V call is TRBV7-2, the J call TRBJ1-3; the D gene is possibly TRBD1 (5 bases). Trimming pared 5 bases from V and 4 bases from J, leaving 15 bases between. The CDR3 sequence is 15 residues long. Germline V gene lookup returns CDR1 SGHTA and CDR2 FQGNSA. Here the CDR3 reads CASSTTPRQGNTIYF. The CDR3 DNA is TGTGCCAGCAGCACAACGCCCCGACAGGGAAACACCATATATTTT.

V and J are TRBV11-2 and TRBJ2-1, with D perhaps TRBD2 (6 bases). The germline CDR1 and CDR2 sequences are SGHAT and FQNNGV. V dropped 5 bases and J dropped 0 bases, with 11 bases sitting between them. The CDR3 has 15 residues. CDR3 loop: CASSREFLSYNEQFF. The CDR3 region has the DNA TGTGCCAGCAGCCGGGAGTTCCTCTCCTACAATGAGCAGTTCTTC.

The chain has TRBV5-4 and TRBJ2-1; TRBD1 matches at 7 bases. Germline V CDR1 and CDR2: SGHNT, YYREEE (reference sequence). The trim removed 0 bases at V and 7 bases at J, leaving 7 bases unmatched. The CDR3 loop spans 15 amino acids. The CDR3 protein is CASSLGQGGFNEQFF. The CDR3 nucleotides are TGTGCCAGCAGCTTGGGACAGGGTGGGTTTAATGAGCAGTTCTTC.

The J gene is TRBJ1-5, the V gene TRBV2; possibly TRBD1 for D (6 bases). V lost 7 bases to trimming and J lost 7 bases, with 20 bases between them. There are 15 residues in the CDR3. CDR1 is SNHLY, CDR2 FYNNEI, per germline. The CDR3, as DNA: TGTGCCAGCACCCCATGGGGGGGGGCACGGCAGCCCCAGCATTTT. Translation gives CASTPWGGARQPQHF.

The rearrangement links TRBV7-3 to TRBJ2-1; 13 bases match TRBD2. This CDR3 region has 14 residues. Germline lookup yields CDR1 SGHTA and CDR2 FQGTGA. After removal of 5 bases from V and 8 bases from J, the junction contained 3 bases not matched to a gene. The CDR3 loop reads CASSRGLAGDEQFF. In DNA form, the CDR3 reads TGTGCCAGCAGCCGTGGACTAGCGGGGGATGAGCAGTTCTTC.

The chain employs TRBV27 and TRBJ2-2, with 12 bases matching TRBD2. V lost 6 bases to trimming and J lost 1 base; unmatched junction nucleotides: 6. Germline V lookup: CDR1 MNHEY, CDR2 SMNVEV (reference sequence). CDR3 length: 17 amino acids. In nucleotides, the CDR3 is TGTGCCAGCAGCAGACTAGCGGGGGTACAGAACACCGGGGAGCTGTTTTTT. Translating it yields CASSRLAGVQNTGELFF.

The rearrangement links TRBV5-4 to TRBJ1-1, with D unclear. This CDR3 spans 14 amino acids. CDR1 and CDR2 from the germline V gene are SGHNT and YYREEE (reference sequence). Trimming removed 1 base from V and 5 bases from J, with 12 bases in between. The CDR3 bases are TGTGCCAGCAGCTTGCGCGGGCAGGTAACTGAAGCTTTCTTT. Protein: CASSLRGQVTEAFF.

V is TRBV2 and J is TRBJ1-2; D is perhaps TRBD1 (6 bases). Germline lookup yields CDR1 SNHLY and CDR2 FYNNEI. The CDR3 loop spans 13 amino acids. The V end was cut by 7 bases, the J end by 8 bases, with 17 bases between. The CDR3 DNA is TGTGCCAGCACCGATGGACAGTATTCGGGCTACACCTTC. Translated: CASTDGQYSGYTF.